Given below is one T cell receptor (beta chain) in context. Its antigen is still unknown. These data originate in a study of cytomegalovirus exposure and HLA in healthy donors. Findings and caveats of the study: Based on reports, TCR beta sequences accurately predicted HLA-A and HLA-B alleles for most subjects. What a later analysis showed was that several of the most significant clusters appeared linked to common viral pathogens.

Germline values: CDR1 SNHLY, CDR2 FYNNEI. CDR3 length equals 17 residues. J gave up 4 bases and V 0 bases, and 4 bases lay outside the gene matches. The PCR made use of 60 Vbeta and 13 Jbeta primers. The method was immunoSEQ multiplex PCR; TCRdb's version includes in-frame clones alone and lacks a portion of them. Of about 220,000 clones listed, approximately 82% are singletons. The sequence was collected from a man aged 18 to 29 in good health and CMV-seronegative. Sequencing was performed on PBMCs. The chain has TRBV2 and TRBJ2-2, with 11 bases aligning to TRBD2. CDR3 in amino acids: CASSEAIAGGFTGELFF. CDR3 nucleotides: TGTGCCAGCAGTGAAGCGATAGCGGGAGGGTTCACCGGGGAGCTGTTTTTT.